The table lists the clone carrying this T cell receptor beta chain with a few counts. Assay: immunoSEQ multiplex PCR; the TCRdb copy retains only in-frame clones and omits some. The sample has about 230,000 clones; 65% to 70% are singletons. This sample is part of a study of shared clonotypes between healthy human individuals. The CDR3 length is 14 residues. The ends were cut back, 4 bases at V and 12 bases at J, with 19 bases in the middle. CDR1 is SGHAT and CDR2 is FQNNGV in the germline V gene. The sample taken for sequencing was memory CD4+ T cells sorted from blood. Subset noted: CD45RA-negative fraction. The source of this sequence is a man under 40 in good health. The V and J genes are TRBV11-2 and TRBJ2-1; maybe TRBD2 (5 bases). CDR3 region: CASSSPKVERGQFF. CDR3 in DNA: TGTGCCAGCAGCTCTCCGAAGGTGGAACGGGGGCAGTTCTTC. The full variable domain, completed using reference TRBV11-2 and TRBJ2-1, is EAGVAQSPRYKIIEKRQSVAFWCNPISGHATLYWYQQILGQGPKLLIQFQNNGVVDDSQLPKDRFSAERLKGVDSTLKIQPAKLEDSAVYLCASSSPKVERGQFFGPGTRLTVL.